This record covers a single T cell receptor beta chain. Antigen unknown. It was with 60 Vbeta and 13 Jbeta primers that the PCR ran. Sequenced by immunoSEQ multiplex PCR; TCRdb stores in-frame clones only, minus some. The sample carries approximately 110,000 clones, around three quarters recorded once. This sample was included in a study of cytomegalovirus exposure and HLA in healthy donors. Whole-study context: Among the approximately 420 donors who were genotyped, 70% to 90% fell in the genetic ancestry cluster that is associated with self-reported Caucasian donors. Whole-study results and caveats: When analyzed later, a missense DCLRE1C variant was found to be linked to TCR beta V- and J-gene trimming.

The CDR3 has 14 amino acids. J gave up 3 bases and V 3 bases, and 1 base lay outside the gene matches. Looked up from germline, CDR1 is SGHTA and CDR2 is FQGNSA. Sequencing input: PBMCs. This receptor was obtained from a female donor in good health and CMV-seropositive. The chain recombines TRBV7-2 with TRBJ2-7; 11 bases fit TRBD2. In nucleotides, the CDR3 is TGTGCCAGCAGCTTGGGACTAGCGGTCTACGAGCAGTACTTC. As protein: CASSLGLAVYEQYF.